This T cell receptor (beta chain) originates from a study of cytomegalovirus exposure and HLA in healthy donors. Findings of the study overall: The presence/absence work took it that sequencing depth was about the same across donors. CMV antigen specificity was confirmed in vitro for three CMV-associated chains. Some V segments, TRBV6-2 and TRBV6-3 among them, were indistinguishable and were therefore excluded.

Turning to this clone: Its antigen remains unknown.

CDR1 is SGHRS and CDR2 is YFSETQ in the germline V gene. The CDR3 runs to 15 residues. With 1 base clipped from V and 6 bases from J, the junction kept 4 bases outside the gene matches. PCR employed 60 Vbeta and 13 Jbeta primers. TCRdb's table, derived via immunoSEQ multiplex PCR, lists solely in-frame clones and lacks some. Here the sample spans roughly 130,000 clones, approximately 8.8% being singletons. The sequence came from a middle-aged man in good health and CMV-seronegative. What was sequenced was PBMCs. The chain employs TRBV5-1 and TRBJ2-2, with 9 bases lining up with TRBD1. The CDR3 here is CASSLPGQGSGELFF. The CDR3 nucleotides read TGCGCCAGCAGCTTGCCGGGACAGGGCTCCGGGGAGCTGTTTTTT.